Included here is one T cell receptor beta chain sequence, with context. Its antigen is undetermined. This entry comes from a study of cytomegalovirus exposure and HLA in healthy donors. Findings of the study overall: There was a cluster of highly shared sequence variants that was likely a sequencing artifact.

PCR primers comprised 60 Vbeta and 13 Jbeta primers. The repertoire was sequenced with immunoSEQ multiplex PCR; TCRdb's copy has only in-frame clones and lacks some. The table shows fewer than 250,000 clones, with roughly 83% occurring only once. This receptor was obtained from a woman in her forties or fifties in good health and CMV-seronegative. Input material: PBMCs.

CDR3 loop: CASSYAGVTSGNTIYF. Written as DNA, the CDR3 is TGTGCCAGCAGTTACGCAGGGGTAACGTCTGGAAACACCATATATTTT. This chain connects TRBV6-5 to TRBJ1-3, with D tentatively TRBD1 (6 bases). The CDR3 consists of 16 residues. V dropped 2 bases and J dropped 1 base, with 12 bases sitting between them. The germline V gene encodes CDR1 MNHEY and CDR2 SVGAGI.